The 3 T cell receptor beta chains presented below share a single source sample, sequenced in a study of identical twins. TCRdb processed the 5' RACE reads anew with MiXCR; each CDR3 protein has one entry. This table holds 450,000 to 650,000 distinct CDR3 sequences, roughly 15% found once. This sample also appeared in a second study, on yellow fever vaccine responses in identical twins.

The specimen was CD4+ T cells sorted from blood. The receptors come from a woman aged 18-35 years in good health.

This chain connects TRBV2 to TRBJ2-3; D is perhaps TRBD2 (6 bases). V lost 6 bases, J lost 6 bases, and 19 bases lay in between. The CDR3 loop spans 15 amino acids. The V gene's germline CDR1 is SNHLY and CDR2 FYNNEI. In DNA, the CDR3 is TGTGCCAGCAGCGCTCCGGGACTGAAGGCGGATACGCAGTATTTT. Protein product: CASSAPGLKADTQYF. Full variable domain (rest looked up from reference TRBV2 and TRBJ2-3): EPEVTQTPSHQVTQMGQEVILRCVPISNHLYFYWYRQILGQKVEFLVSFYNNEISEKSEIFDDQFSVERPDGSNFTLKIRSTKLEDSAMYFCASSAPGLKADTQYFGPGTRLTVL.

The J gene is TRBJ2-1, the V gene TRBV12-3 or TRBV12-4; TRBD2 matches at 9 bases. J lost 4 bases, V lost 1 base, and 5 bases had no gene match. The CDR3 consists of 16 residues. This CDR3 reads CASSLVGGGAYNEQFF. Written as DNA, the CDR3 is TGTGCCAGCAGTTTAGTGGGCGGGGGGGCGTACAATGAGCAGTTCTTC.

The rearrangement uses TRBV20-1 and TRBJ2-1; 13 bases align to TRBD2. CDR1 and CDR2 (germline): DFQATT, SNEGSKA (reference sequence). With V trimmed by 6 bases and J by 6 bases, 11 bases remained unmatched. The CDR3 length is 16 residues. The CDR3 protein is CSAESGLAGSPNEQFF. The CDR3, as DNA: TGCAGTGCCGAGTCGGGACTAGCGGGATCCCCCAATGAGCAGTTCTTC.